Detailed here is one T cell receptor (beta chain). This specimen belongs to a study of blood T cell repertoires in COVID-19. At the level of the study: Acute and convalescent COVID-19 specimens originated in the United States, Italy and Spain. The cDNA or gDNA used as material had been derived from T cells, B-cell-depleted T cells, or PBMCs.

Patients in Seattle were enrolled during active infection, then followed longitudinally. In the original analysis: For nucleated cells, counts were estimated from reference gene primer amplification. This table comes from immunoSEQ multiplex PCR, and its TCRdb copy is limited to in-frame clones, with some not included. V, J and clone size reflect that table, while D and trimming were determined from the DNA. The table lists some 250,000 clones, 70% to 90% of them singletons. The TCR was taken from a woman aged 55-70 years with COVID-19, enrolled during active disease. What was sequenced was peripheral blood.

CDR3 sequence: CASSSRPGQGPMEQFF. The DNA of the CDR3 is TGCGCCAGCAGCTCGAGACCCGGACAGGGTCCTATGGAGCAGTTCTTC. The rearrangement links TRBV5-1 to TRBJ2-1; 8 bases are a match to TRBD1. Germline V CDR1 and CDR2: SGHRS, YFSETQ. The V segment lost 3 bases and the J segment 10 bases; nucleotides outside the gene matches: 15. This CDR3 has 16 residues. Full variable domain (rest looked up from reference TRBV5-1 and TRBJ2-1): KAGVTQTPRYLIKTRGQQVTLSCSPISGHRSVSWYQQTPGQGLQFLFEYFSETQRNKGNFPGRFSGRQFSNSRSEMNVSTLELGDSALYLCASSSRPGQGPMEQFFGPGTRLTVL.